The clone carrying this T cell receptor beta chain came up once. V was pared by 7 bases and J by 10 bases, with 23 bases between. This CDR3 region has 15 residues. Germline CDR1 reads SNHLY; CDR2 reads FYNNEI. The data were obtained in a study of cytomegalovirus exposure and HLA in healthy donors. In the PCR, 60 Vbeta and 13 Jbeta primers were used. The table came from immunoSEQ multiplex PCR; TCRdb's copy has only in-frame clones and leaves some out. The sample consists of about 110,000 clones, roughly 82% of them appearing once. Specimen: PBMCs. The sequence was obtained from a man aged 45-65 years in good health and CMV-seronegative. This chain connects TRBV2 to TRBJ2-1; D may be TRBD2 (5 bases). CDR3 sequence: CASTLQGLQSEEQFF. The CDR3 DNA reads TGTGCCAGCACCCTCCAAGGACTCCAGTCGGAAGAGCAGTTCTTC. Full variable domain (missing parts from reference TRBV2 and TRBJ2-1): EPEVTQTPSHQVTQMGQEVILRCVPISNHLYFYWYRQILGQKVEFLVSFYNNEISEKSEIFDDQFSVERPDGSNFTLKIRSTKLEDSAMYFCASTLQGLQSEEQFFGPGTRLTVL.